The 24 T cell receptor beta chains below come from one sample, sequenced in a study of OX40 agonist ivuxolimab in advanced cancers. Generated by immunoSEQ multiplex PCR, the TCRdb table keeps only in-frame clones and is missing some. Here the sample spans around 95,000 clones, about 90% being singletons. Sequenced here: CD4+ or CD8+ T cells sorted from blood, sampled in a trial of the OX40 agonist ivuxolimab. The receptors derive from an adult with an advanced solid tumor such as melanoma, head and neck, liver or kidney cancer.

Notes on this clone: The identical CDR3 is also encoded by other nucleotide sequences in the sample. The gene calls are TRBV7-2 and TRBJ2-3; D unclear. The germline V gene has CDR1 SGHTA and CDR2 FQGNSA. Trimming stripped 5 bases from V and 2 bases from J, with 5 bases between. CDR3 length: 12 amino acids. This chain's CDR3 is CASSPPTDTQYF. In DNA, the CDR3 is TGTGCCAGCAGCCCCCCCACAGATACGCAGTATTTT.

CDR3 sequence: CASSAGGPEYF. The CDR3 DNA is TGTGCCAGCAGCGCGGGGGGGCCGGAGTATTTT. The chain joins TRBV5-4 to TRBJ2-3; 9 bases are a match to TRBD2. Germline V gives CDR1 SGHNT, CDR2 YYREEE (reference sequence). The CDR3 has 11 residues. Trimming at V came to 4 bases and at J to 13 bases, leaving 4 bases not matched to a gene.

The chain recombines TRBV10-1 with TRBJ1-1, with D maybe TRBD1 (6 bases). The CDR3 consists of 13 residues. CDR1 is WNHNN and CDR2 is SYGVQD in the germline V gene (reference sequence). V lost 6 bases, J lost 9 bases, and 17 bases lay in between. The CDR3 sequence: CASSQTGFEKAFF. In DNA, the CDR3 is TGCGCCAGCAGCCAGACAGGTTTTGAAAAAGCTTTCTTT.

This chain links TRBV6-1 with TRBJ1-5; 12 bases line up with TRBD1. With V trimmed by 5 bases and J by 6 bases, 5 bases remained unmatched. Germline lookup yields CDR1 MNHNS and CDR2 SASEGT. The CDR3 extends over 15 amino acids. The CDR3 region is CASSPPGQGAQPQHF. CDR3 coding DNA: TGTGCCAGCAGTCCACCGGGACAGGGGGCTCAGCCCCAGCATTTT.

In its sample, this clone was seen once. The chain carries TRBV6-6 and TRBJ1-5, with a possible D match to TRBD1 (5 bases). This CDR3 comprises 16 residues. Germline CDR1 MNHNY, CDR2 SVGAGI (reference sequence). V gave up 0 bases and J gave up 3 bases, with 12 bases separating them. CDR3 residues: CASSYSARDSNQPQHF. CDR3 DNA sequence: TGTGCCAGCAGTTACTCTGCCCGGGACTCCAATCAGCCCCAGCATTTT.

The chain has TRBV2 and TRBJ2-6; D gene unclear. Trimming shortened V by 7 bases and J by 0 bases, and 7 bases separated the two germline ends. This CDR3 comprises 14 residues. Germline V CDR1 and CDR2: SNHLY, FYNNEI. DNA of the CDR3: TGTGCCAGCAATTGGGGCTCTGGGGCCAACGTCCTGACTTTC. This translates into CASNWGSGANVLTF. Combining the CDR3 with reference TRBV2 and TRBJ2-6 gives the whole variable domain EPEVTQTPSHQVTQMGQEVILRCVPISNHLYFYWYRQILGQKVEFLVSFYNNEISEKSEIFDDQFSVERPDGSNFTLKIRSTKLEDSAMYFCASNWGSGANVLTFGAGSRLTVL.

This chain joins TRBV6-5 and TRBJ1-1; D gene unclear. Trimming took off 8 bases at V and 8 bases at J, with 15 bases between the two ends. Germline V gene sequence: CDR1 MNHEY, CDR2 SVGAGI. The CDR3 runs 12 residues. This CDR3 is CASGRKSLEAFF. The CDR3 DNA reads TGTGCCAGCGGACGAAAGAGCCTCGAAGCTTTCTTT.

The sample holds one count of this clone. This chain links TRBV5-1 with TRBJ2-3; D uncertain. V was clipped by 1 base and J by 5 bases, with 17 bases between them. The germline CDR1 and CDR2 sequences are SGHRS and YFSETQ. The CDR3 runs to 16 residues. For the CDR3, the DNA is TGCGCCAGCAGCTTGCTACAGAGAAATCGGCGAGATACGCAGTATTTT. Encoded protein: CASSLLQRNRRDTQYF.

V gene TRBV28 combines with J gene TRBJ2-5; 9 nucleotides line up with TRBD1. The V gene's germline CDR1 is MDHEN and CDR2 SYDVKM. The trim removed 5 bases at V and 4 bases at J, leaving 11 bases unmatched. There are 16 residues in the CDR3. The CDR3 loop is CASSIPGQGFLETQYF. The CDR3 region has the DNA TGTGCCAGCAGTATTCCGGGACAGGGCTTCTTAGAGACCCAGTACTTC.

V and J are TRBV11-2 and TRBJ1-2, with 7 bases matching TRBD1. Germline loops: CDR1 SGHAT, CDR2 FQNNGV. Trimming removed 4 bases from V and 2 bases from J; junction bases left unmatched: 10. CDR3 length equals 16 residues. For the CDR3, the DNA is TGTGCCAGCAGCTCCCGGCTACAGGGGTTGAACTATGGCTACACCTTC. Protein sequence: CASSSRLQGLNYGYTF.

The CDR3 sequence is CASSLFSGAKTEAFF. The CDR3 coding sequence is TGTGCCAGCAGCTTGTTCTCAGGGGCTAAGACTGAAGCTTTCTTT. The rearrangement joins TRBV5-6 to TRBJ1-1; D perhaps matches TRBD1 (6 bases). There are 15 residues in the CDR3. Germline assignment: CDR1 SGHDT and CDR2 YYEEEE. V was trimmed by 1 base and J by 5 bases, leaving 15 bases between them.

CDR3 amino acids: CASSLRGQVHSGANVLTF. The CDR3 region has the DNA TGCGCCAGCAGCTTAAGAGGACAGGTTCACTCTGGGGCCAACGTCCTGACTTTC. V usage is TRBV5-1 and J usage is TRBJ2-6; 7 bases are a match to TRBD1. The CDR3 totals 18 residues. Trimming removed 2 bases from V and 0 bases from J; junction bases left unmatched: 8. Germline CDR1 reads SGHRS; CDR2 reads YFSETQ.

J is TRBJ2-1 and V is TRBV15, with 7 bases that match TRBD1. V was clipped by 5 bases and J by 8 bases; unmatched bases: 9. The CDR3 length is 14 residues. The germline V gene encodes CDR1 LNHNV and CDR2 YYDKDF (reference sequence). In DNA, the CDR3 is TGTGCCACCAGCCCTACGACAGGGCGGGATGAGCAGTTCTTC. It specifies CATSPTTGRDEQFF.

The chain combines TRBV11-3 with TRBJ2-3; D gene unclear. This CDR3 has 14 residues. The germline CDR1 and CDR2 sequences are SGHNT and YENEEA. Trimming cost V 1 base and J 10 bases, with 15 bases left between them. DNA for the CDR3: TGTGCCAGCAGCTTAGCTCCACCTCCTGGGGCGCAGTATTTT. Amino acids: CASSLAPPPGAQYF.

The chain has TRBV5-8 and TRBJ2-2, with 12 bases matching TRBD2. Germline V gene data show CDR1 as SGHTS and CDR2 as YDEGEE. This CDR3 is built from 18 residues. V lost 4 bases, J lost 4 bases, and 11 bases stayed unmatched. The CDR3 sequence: CASSLFRTSGAITGELFF. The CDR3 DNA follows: TGTGCCAGCAGCCTCTTCCGGACTAGCGGGGCGATCACCGGGGAGCTGTTTTTT.

The CDR3 coding sequence is TGTGCCAGCAGCTCGGGACCGCGCCCCCATACGCAGTATTTT. Its protein product is CASSSGPRPHTQYF. The chain couples TRBV5-6 to TRBJ2-3; D is possibly TRBD1 or TRBD2 (5 bases each). Trimming pared 3 bases from V and 7 bases from J, leaving 15 bases between. The CDR3 extends over 14 amino acids. Germline V gene sequence: CDR1 SGHDT, CDR2 YYEEEE.

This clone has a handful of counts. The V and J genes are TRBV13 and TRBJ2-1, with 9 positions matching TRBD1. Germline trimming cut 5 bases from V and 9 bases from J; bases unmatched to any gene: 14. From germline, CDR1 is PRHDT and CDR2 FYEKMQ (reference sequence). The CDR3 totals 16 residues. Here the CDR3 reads CASSPQGARRVVEQFF. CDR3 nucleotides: TGTGCCAGCAGCCCACAGGGGGCGAGAAGAGTTGTTGAGCAGTTCTTC.

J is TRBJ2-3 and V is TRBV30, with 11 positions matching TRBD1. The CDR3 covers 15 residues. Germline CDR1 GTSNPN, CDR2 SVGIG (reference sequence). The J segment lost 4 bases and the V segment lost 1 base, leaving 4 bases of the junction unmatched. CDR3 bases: TGTGCCTGGAGTGACGGACAGGGGGCATCAGATACGCAGTATTTT. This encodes CAWSDGQGASDTQYF.

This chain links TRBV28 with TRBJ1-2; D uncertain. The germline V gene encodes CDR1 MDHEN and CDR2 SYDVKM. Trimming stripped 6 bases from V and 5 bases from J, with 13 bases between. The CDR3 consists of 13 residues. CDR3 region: CASRLNRDYGYTF. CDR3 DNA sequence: TGTGCCAGCAGACTCAACCGGGATTATGGCTACACCTTC.

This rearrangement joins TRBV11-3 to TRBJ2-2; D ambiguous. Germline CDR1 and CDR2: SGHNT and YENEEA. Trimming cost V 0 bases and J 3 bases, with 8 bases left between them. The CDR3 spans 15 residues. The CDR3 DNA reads TGTGCCAGCAGCTTAGAGGTTATGGACACCGGGGAGCTGTTTTTT. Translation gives CASSLEVMDTGELFF.

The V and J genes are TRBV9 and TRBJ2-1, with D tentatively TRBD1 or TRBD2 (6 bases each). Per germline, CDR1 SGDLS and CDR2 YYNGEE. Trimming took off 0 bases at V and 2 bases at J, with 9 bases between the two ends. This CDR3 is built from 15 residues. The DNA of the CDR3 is TGTGCCAGCAGCGTAGGGGGGGCCACCTACAATGAGCAGTTCTTC. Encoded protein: CASSVGGATYNEQFF.

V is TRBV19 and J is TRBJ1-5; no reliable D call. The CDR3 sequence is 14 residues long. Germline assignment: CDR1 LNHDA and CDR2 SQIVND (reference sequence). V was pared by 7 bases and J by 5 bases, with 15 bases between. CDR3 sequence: CASNFLIYDQPQHF. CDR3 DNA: TGTGCCAGTAACTTCCTGATATATGATCAGCCCCAGCATTTT. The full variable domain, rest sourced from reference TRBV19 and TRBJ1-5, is DGGITQSPKYLFRKEGQNVTLSCEQNLNHDAMYWYRQDPGQGLRLIYYSQIVNDFQKGDIAEGYSVSREKKESFPLTVTSAQKNPTAFYLCASNFLIYDQPQHFGDGTRLSIL.

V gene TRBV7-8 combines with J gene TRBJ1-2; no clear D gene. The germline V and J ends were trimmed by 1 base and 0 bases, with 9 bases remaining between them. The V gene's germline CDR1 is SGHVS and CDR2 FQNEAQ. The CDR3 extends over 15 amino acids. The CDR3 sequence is CASSLGGRTNYGYTF. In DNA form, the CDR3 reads TGTGCCAGCAGCTTAGGCGGGAGAACTAACTATGGCTACACCTTC.

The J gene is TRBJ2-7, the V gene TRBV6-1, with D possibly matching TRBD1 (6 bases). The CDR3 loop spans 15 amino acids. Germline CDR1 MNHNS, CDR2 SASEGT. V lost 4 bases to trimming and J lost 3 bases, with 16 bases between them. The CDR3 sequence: CASSGGQGTNYEQYF. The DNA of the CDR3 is TGTGCCAGCAGTGGTGGGCAGGGGACAAACTACGAGCAGTACTTC.